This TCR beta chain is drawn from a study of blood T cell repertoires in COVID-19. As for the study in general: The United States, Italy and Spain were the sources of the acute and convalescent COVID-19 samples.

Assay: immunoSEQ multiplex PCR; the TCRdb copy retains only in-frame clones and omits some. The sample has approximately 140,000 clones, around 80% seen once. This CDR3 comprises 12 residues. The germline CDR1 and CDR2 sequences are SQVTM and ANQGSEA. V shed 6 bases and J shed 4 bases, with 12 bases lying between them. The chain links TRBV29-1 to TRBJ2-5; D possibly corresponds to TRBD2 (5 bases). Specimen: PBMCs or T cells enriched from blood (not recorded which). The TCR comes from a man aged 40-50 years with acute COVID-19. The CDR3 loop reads CSVRASGETQYF. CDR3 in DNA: TGCAGCGTGAGGGCGAGCGGAGAGACCCAGTACTTC.